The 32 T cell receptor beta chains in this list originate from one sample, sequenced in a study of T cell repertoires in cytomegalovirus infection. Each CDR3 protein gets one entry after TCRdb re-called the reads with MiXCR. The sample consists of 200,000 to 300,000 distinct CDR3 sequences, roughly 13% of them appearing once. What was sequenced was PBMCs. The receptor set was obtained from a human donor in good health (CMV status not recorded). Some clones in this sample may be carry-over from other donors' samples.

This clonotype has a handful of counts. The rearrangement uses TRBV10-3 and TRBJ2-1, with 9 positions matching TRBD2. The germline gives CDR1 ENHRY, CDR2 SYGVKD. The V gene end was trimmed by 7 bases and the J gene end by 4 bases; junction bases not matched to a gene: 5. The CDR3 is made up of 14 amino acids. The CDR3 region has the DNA TGTGCCATCAAGGCTAGCGGGGATTACAATGAGCAGTTCTTC. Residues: CAIKASGDYNEQFF.

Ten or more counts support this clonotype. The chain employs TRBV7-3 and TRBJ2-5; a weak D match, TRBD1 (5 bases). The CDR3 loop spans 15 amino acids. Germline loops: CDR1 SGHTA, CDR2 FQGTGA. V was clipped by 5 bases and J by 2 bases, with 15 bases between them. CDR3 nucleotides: TGTGCCAGCAGCCTACAGCCAGGGCAGCAAGAGACCCAGTACTTC. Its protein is CASSLQPGQQETQYF.

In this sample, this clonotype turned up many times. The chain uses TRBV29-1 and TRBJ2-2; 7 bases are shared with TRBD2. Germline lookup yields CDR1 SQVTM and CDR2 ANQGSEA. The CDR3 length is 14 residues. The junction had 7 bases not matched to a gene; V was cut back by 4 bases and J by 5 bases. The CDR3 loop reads CSVGAGVSTGELFF. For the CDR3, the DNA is TGCAGCGTTGGGGCGGGGGTTTCAACCGGGGAGCTGTTTTTT.

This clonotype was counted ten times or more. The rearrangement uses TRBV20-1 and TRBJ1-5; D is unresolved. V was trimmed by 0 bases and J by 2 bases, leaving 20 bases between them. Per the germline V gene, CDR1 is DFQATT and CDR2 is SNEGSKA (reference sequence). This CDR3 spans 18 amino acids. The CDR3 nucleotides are TGCAGTGCTAGAGATCAGTTCTCCATGGAGAAAGGCAATCAGCCCCAGCATTTT. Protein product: CSARDQFSMEKGNQPQHF.

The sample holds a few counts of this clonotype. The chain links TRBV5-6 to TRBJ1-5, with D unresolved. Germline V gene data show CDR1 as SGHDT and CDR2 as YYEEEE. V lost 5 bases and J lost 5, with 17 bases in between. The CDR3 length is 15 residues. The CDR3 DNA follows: TGTGCCAGCAGTTCCTTGGGGAGGGAGCATCAGCCCCAGCATTTT. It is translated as CASSSLGREHQPQHF.

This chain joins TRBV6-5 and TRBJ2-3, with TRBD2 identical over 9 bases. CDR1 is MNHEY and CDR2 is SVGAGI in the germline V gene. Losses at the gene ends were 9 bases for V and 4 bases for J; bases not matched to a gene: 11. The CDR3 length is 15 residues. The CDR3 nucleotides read TGTGCCAGTACCAGGGTTAGCGGGGGTCCAGATACGCAGTATTTT. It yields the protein CASTRVSGGPDTQYF.

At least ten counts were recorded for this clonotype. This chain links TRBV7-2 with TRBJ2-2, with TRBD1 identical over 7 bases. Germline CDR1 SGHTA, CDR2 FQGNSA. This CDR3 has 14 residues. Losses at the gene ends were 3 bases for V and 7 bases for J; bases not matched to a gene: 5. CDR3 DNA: TGTGCCAGCAGCTTGACAGGGCTTAACGGGGAGCTGTTTTTT. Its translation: CASSLTGLNGELFF.

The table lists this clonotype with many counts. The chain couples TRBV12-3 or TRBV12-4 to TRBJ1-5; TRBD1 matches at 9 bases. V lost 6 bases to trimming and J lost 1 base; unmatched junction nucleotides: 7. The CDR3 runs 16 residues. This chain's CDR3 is CASRSTGGGSNQPQHF. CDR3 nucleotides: TGTGCCAGCAGATCGACAGGGGGTGGGAGCAATCAGCCCCAGCATTTT.

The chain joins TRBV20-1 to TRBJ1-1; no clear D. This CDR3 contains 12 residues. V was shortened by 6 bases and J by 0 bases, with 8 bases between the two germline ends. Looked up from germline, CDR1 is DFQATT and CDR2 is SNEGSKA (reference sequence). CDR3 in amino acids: CSARRVNTEAFF. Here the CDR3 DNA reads TGCAGTGCCCGCCGGGTGAACACTGAAGCTTTCTTT.

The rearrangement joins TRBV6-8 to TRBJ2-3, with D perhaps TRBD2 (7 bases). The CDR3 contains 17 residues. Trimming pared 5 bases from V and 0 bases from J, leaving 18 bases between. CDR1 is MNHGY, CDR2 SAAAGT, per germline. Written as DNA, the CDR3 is TGTGCCAGCAGTCCCTCGGGGGGCCGAGGGAGCACAGATACGCAGTATTTT. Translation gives CASSPSGGRGSTDTQYF.

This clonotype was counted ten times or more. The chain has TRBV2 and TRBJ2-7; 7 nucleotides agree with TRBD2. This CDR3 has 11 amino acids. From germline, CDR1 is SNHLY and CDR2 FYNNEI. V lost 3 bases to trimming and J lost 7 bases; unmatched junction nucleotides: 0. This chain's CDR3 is CASSEGGEQYF. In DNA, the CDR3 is TGTGCCAGCAGTGAGGGGGGGGAGCAGTACTTC.

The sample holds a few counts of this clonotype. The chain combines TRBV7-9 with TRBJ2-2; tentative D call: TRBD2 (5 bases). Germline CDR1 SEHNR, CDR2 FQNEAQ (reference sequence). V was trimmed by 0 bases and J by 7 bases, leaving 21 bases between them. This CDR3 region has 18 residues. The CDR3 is CASSLAAGGPPRGGELFF. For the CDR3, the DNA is TGTGCCAGCAGCTTAGCGGCCGGAGGACCACCCCGCGGCGGGGAGCTGTTTTTT.

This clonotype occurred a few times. In DNA, the CDR3 is TGTGCCAGTAGTAGCCTACGGGACAGGAGCAATCAGCCCCAGCATTTT. This translates into CASSSLRDRSNQPQHF. The V call is TRBV19, the J call TRBJ1-5, with 8 bases identical to TRBD1. The CDR3 totals 16 residues. The germline gives CDR1 LNHDA, CDR2 SQIVND (reference sequence). Trimming at V came to 4 bases and at J to 1 base, leaving 6 bases not matched to a gene.

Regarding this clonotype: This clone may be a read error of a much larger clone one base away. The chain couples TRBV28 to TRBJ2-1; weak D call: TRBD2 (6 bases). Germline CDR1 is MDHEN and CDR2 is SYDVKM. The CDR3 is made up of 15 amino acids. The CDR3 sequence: CASSLLGLRNKEQFF. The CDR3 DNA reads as TGTGCCAGCAGTTTATTGGGACTCAGAAACAAAGAGCAGTTCTTC.

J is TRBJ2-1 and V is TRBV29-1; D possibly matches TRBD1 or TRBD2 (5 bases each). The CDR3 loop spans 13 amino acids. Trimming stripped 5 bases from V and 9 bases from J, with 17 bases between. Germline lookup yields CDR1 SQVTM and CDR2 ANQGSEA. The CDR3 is CSVPPYRGPEQFF. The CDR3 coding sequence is TGCAGCGTTCCCCCGTATCGGGGCCCTGAGCAGTTCTTC.

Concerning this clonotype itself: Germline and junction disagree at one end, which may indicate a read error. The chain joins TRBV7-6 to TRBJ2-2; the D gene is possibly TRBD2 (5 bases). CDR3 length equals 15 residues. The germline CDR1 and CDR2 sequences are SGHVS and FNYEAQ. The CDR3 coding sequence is TGTGCTAGCAGCTTAGCGTCAACTTTTGGCGGGGAGCTGTTTTTT. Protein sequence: CASSLASTFGGELFF.

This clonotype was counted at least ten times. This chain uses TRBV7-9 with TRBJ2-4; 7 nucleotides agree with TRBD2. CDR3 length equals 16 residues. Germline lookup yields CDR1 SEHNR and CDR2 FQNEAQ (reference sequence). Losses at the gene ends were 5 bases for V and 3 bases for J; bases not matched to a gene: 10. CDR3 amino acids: CASSPGEGEGKNIQYF. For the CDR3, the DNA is TGTGCCAGCAGCCCTGGGGAGGGAGAGGGCAAAAACATTCAGTACTTC.

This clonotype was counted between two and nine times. The chain's CDR3 is CARPAARSRQTAQGTEAFF. In DNA, the CDR3 is TGTGCCAGGCCCGCCGCTCGGAGCCGACAGACAGCACAGGGGACTGAAGCTTTCTTT. The chain recombines TRBV12-3 or TRBV12-4 with TRBJ1-1, with 7 bases matching TRBD1. V lost 9 bases and J lost 5; bases outside the gene matches: 27. This CDR3 has 19 amino acids.

The CDR3 loop reads CSVEWGGRETQYF. In DNA, the CDR3 is TGCAGCGTTGAATGGGGGGGACGGGAGACCCAGTACTTC. This rearrangement joins TRBV29-1 to TRBJ2-5, with 7 bases aligning to TRBD2. The germline V gene has CDR1 SQVTM and CDR2 ANQGSEA. This CDR3 spans 13 amino acids. J lost 5 bases, V lost 2 bases, and 5 bases had no gene match.

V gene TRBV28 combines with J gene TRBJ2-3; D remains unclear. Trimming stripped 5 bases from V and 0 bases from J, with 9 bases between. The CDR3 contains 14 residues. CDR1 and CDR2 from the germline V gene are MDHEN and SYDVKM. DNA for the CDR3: TGTGCCAGCAGTGAAGTGTCCAGCACAGATACGCAGTATTTT. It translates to CASSEVSSTDTQYF.

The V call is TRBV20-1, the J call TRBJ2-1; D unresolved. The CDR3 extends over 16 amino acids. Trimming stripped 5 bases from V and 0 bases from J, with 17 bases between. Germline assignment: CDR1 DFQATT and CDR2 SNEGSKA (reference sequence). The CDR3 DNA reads TGCAGTGCTTCCCCCCATTTCACTATCTCCTACAATGAGCAGTTCTTC. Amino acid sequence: CSASPHFTISYNEQFF.

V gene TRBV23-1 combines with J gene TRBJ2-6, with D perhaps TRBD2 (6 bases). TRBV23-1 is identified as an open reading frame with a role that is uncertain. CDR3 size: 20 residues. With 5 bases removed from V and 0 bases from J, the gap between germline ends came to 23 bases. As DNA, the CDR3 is TGCGCCAGCAGTGCGACCAGCAGTCCCTGGGGAGGCTCTGGGGCCAACGTCCTGACTTTC. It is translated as CASSATSSPWGGSGANVLTF.

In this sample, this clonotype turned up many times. The CDR3 region is CASSLSPRSSGNSYNEQFF. CDR3 DNA sequence: TGTGCCAGCAGCTTAAGCCCCAGATCGAGCGGGAACTCCTACAATGAGCAGTTCTTC. This chain connects TRBV11-1 to TRBJ2-1; TRBD2 agrees at 7 bases. The CDR3 is made up of 19 amino acids. Trimming removed 2 bases from V and 0 bases from J; junction bases left unmatched: 13. Germline V lookup: CDR1 SGHAT, CDR2 FQDESV (reference sequence).

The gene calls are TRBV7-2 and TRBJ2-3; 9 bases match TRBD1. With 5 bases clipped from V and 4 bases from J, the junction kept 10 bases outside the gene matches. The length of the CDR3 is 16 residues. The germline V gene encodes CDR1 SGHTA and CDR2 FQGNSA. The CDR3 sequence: CASSTQGARAADTQYF. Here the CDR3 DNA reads TGTGCCAGCAGCACACAGGGGGCGCGGGCTGCAGATACGCAGTATTTT. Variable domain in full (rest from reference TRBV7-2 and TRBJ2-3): GAGVSQSPSNKVTEKGKDVELRCDPISGHTALYWYRQSLGQGLEFLIYFQGNSAPDKSGLPSDRFSAERTGGSVSTLTIQRTQQEDSAVYLCASSTQGARAADTQYFGPGTRLTVL.

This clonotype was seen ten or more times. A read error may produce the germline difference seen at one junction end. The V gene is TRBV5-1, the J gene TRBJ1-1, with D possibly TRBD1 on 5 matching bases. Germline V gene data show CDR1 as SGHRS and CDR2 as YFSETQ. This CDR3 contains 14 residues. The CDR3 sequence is CASSLEWPGHQSTF. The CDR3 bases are TGCGCCAGCAGCTTGGAATGGCCAGGACACCAGAGTACATTT.

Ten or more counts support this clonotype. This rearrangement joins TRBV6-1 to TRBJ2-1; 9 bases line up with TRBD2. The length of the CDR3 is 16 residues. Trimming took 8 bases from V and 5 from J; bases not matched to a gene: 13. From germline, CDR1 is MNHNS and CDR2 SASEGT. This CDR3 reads CASSGGGAGLNNEQFF. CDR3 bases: TGTGCCAGCTCTGGCGGGGGGGCGGGATTGAACAATGAGCAGTTCTTC.

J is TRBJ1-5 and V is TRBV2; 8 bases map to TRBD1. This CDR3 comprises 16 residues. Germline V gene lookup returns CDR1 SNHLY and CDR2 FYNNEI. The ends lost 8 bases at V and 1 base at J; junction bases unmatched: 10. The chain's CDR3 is CASGAGGVRSNQPQHF. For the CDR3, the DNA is TGTGCCAGCGGGGCAGGGGGCGTGCGAAGCAATCAGCCCCAGCATTTT.

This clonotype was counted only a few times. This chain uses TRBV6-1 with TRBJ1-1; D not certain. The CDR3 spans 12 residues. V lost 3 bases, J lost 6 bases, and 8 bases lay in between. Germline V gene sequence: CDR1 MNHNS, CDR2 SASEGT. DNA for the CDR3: TGTGCCAGCAGTGATCGTAAGTCTGAAGCTTTCTTT. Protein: CASSDRKSEAFF.

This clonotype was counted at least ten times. The CDR3 region is CASSPSPGSYNEQFF. The CDR3 region has the DNA TGCGCCAGCAGCCCCTCACCGGGGAGCTACAATGAGCAGTTCTTC. The chain has TRBV4-1 and TRBJ2-1; D possibly corresponds to TRBD2 (5 bases). Germline V gives CDR1 MGHRA, CDR2 YSYEKL. This CDR3 is built from 15 residues. V was trimmed by 4 bases and J by 3 bases, leaving 13 bases between them.

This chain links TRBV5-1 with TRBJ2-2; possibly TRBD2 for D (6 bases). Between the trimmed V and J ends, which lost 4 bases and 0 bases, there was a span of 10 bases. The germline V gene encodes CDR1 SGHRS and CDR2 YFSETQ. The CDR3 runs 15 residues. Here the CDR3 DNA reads TGCGCCAGCAGCGGAGCGGGTGCGAACACCGGGGAGCTGTTTTTT. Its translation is CASSGAGANTGELFF.

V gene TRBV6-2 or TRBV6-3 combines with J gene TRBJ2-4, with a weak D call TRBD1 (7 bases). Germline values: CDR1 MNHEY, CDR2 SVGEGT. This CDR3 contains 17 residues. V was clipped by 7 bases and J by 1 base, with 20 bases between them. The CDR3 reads CASTAGQPDRAKNIQYF. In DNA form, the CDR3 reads TGTGCCAGCACCGCGGGACAGCCCGATAGGGCCAAAAACATTCAGTACTTC.

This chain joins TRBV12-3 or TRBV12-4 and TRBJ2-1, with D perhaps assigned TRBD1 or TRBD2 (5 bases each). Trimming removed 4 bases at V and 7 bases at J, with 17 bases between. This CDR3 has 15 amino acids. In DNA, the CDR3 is TGTGCCAGCAGTTCGTACCGGGACCAAAAAAATGAGCAGTTCTTC. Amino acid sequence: CASSSYRDQKNEQFF.